This entry lists 15 T cell receptor beta chains sequenced from one sample in a study of shared clonotypes between healthy human individuals. The data were produced by immunoSEQ multiplex PCR, yet TCRdb's version contains in-frame clones alone and is incomplete. Counted here are fewer than 1.4 million clones, around 82% occurring once; the ten biggest clones make up 0.6% to 0.7%. Sequenced sample: memory CD4+ T cells from PBMCs. Subset of the sample: CD45RA-negative fraction. The receptors here all came from a man between 18 and 29 years old in good health. Some clones in this sample may be carry-over from other donors' samples.

This chain joins TRBV27 and TRBJ1-1, with 10 bases matching TRBD1. This CDR3 comprises 17 residues. CDR1 is MNHEY and CDR2 is SMNVEV in the germline V gene (reference sequence). Germline trimming cut 2 bases from V and 6 bases from J; bases unmatched to any gene: 12. As DNA, the CDR3 is TGTGCCAGCAGTTTAGGAACCCCGGGACAGGGGATCGCTGAAGCTTTCTTT. Protein product: CASSLGTPGQGIAEAFF.

The V and J genes are TRBV2 and TRBJ2-1; 8 positions match TRBD2. The J segment lost 8 bases and the V segment lost 6 bases, leaving 9 bases of the junction unmatched. The CDR3 sequence is 14 residues long. Germline CDR1 is SNHLY and CDR2 is FYNNEI. CDR3 residues: CASRGGSGNDEQFF. Written as DNA, the CDR3 is TGTGCCAGCAGAGGTGGTAGCGGGAACGATGAGCAGTTCTTC.

This clone showed up just once. V and J are TRBV28 and TRBJ1-2; TRBD1 is a possible D gene (6 bases). The V end was cut by 1 base, the J end by 3 bases, with 18 bases between. Germline CDR1 and CDR2: MDHEN and SYDVKM. The length of the CDR3 is 17 residues. CDR3 bases: TGTGCCAGCAGTTTATCCCTGGTCTGGGGGGCCGACTATGGCTACACCTTC. Protein: CASSLSLVWGADYGYTF.

The genes are TRBV9 and TRBJ2-2, with TRBD1 matching over 8 bases. The germline gives CDR1 SGDLS, CDR2 YYNGEE. The V and J ends lost 1 base and 7 bases, in that order; junction bases with no gene match: 9. This CDR3 is built from 16 residues. The CDR3, as DNA: TGTGCCAGCAGCGTATCAGGACAGGGTAGATTCGGGGAGCTGTTTTTT. Protein: CASSVSGQGRFGELFF. The full variable domain, its missing parts supplied by reference TRBV9 and TRBJ2-2, is DSGVTQTPKHLITATGQRVTLRCSPRSGDLSVYWYQQSLDQGLQFLIQYYNGEERAKGNILERFSAQQFPDLHSELNLSSLELGDSALYFCASSVSGQGRFGELFFGEGSRLTVL.

The rearrangement joins TRBV9 to TRBJ2-1; D is tentatively TRBD1 or TRBD2 (5 bases each). The CDR3 is 14 amino acids. V shed 0 bases and J shed 10 bases, with 14 bases lying between them. Germline V gene sequence: CDR1 SGDLS, CDR2 YYNGEE. The CDR3 region is CASSVVVWDGEQFF. In DNA form, the CDR3 reads TGTGCCAGCAGCGTAGTTGTGTGGGACGGCGAGCAGTTCTTC.

This clone was seen more than once but under ten times. This rearrangement joins TRBV6-1 to TRBJ2-4; D is ambiguous. Trimming left V 2 bases short and J 6 bases short, with 8 bases between. The CDR3 has 13 residues. CDR1 and CDR2 from the germline V gene are MNHNS and SASEGT. The CDR3 sequence is CASSESGRNIQYF. The CDR3 coding sequence is TGTGCCAGCAGTGAATCTGGCAGAAACATTCAGTACTTC.

This sequence joins TRBV6-6 and TRBJ1-2; D is uncertain. The CDR3 loop spans 14 amino acids. The V gene's germline CDR1 is MNHNY and CDR2 SVGAGI (reference sequence). Trimming took off 0 bases at V and 3 bases at J, with 8 bases between the two ends. The CDR3 reads CASSYSRRDYGYTF. The CDR3 DNA sequence: TGTGCCAGCAGTTACTCCAGGAGGGACTATGGCTACACCTTC.

With respect to this clone: A much larger clonotype is one base distant, so this may be a read error. Other DNA variants within this sample encode the same CDR3. The chain couples TRBV18 to TRBJ1-1; unclear D gene. V dropped 5 bases and J dropped 4 bases, with 17 bases sitting between them. The CDR3 is made up of 15 amino acids. The V gene's germline CDR1 is KGHSH and CDR2 LQKENI. The CDR3 loop reads CASSADPNSGTEAFF. DNA of the CDR3: TGTGCCAGCTCAGCGGATCCCAACTCAGGCACTGAAGCTTTCTTT.

The chain carries TRBV11-3 and TRBJ2-7; TRBD2 is a possible D gene (5 bases). Looked up from germline, CDR1 is SGHNT and CDR2 is YENEEA. Trimming stripped 2 bases from V and 0 bases from J, with 11 bases between. The CDR3 has 15 amino acids. CDR3: CASSLRGLYSYEQYF. CDR3 bases: TGTGCCAGCAGCTTAAGAGGACTTTACTCCTACGAGCAGTACTTC.

The genes are TRBV7-2 and TRBJ2-1; 12 nucleotides align to TRBD2. Germline CDR1 SGHTA, CDR2 FQGNSA. Unmatched junction bases numbered 9, after V lost 5 bases and J lost 4 bases. This CDR3 region has 17 residues. The DNA of the CDR3 is TGTGCCAGCAGCCGAGGGCTAGCGGGAGGGAGATACAATGAGCAGTTCTTC. It specifies CASSRGLAGGRYNEQFF. Variable domain in full (rest from reference TRBV7-2 and TRBJ2-1): GAGVSQSPSNKVTEKGKDVELRCDPISGHTALYWYRQSLGQGLEFLIYFQGNSAPDKSGLPSDRFSAERTGGSVSTLTIQRTQQEDSAVYLCASSRGLAGGRYNEQFFGPGTRLTVL.

To note about this clone: Within the sample, other DNA sequences also encode this same CDR3. The J gene is TRBJ2-1, the V gene TRBV5-1; 12 bases are a match to TRBD2. In germline, CDR1 is SGHRS, CDR2 YFSETQ. The CDR3 covers 15 residues. Trimming took 4 bases from V and 7 from J; bases not matched to a gene: 6. The CDR3 coding sequence is TGCGCCAGCAGCCCGCTAGCGGGAGGGCCTAATGAGCAGTTCTTC. Its translation: CASSPLAGGPNEQFF.

The V and J genes are TRBV28 and TRBJ2-3; TRBD1 matches at 9 bases. The CDR3 covers 16 residues. V was pared by 6 bases and J by 4 bases, with 11 bases of the junction left unmatched. In germline, CDR1 is MDHEN, CDR2 SYDVKM. The CDR3 region has the DNA TGTGCCAGCAGCAATTTACGGGACAGGGTAGCAGATACGCAGTATTTT. Translation gives CASSNLRDRVADTQYF.

This clone was recorded once. The V and J genes are TRBV18 and TRBJ2-3, with TRBD2 as a possible D gene (6 bases). V lost 3 bases, J lost 1 base, and 11 bases lay in between. The CDR3 runs to 15 residues. CDR1 is KGHSH, CDR2 LQKENI, per germline. The CDR3 DNA is TGTGCCAGCTCACCTATAGCGGATGGCACAGATACGCAGTATTTT. Translation: CASSPIADGTDTQYF.

The chain is built from TRBV29-1 and TRBJ2-1; maybe TRBD2 (5 bases). Deletions cut 1 base from V and 2 bases from J, with 9 bases between. The germline V gene has CDR1 SQVTM and CDR2 ANQGSEA. The CDR3 length is 14 residues. The DNA of the CDR3 is TGCAGCGTTGAAGGGGAGAAGACCTACAATGAGCAGTTCTTC. Translating gives CSVEGEKTYNEQFF.

Of note for this clone: Other nucleotide sequences in the sample specify the same CDR3. The chain carries TRBV5-1 and TRBJ1-4; D remains ambiguous. Germline lookup yields CDR1 SGHRS and CDR2 YFSETQ. V lost 0 bases and J 3 bases, leaving 6 bases between the germline ends. CDR3 length: 14 amino acids. The CDR3 DNA is TGCGCCAGCAGCTTGGGACATTCTAATGAAAAACTGTTTTTT. Amino acids: CASSLGHSNEKLFF.